This T cell receptor beta chain came from a study of shared clonotypes between healthy human individuals (dated by TCRdb to the early 2020s). Context from the whole study: The cohort comprised a couple of women and three men aged 18 to 49 years. Per donor, three plates each were used for CD4 naive and CD4 memory, two for CD8 naive, and one for CD8 memory. Blood TCR repertoires of five healthy adults were deeply sequenced to estimate repertoire size and the extent of clonotype sharing between individuals. Libraries were prepared and TCR repertoires were sequenced by different laboratories using diverse techniques, in order to increase sequencing depth and limit assay-specific biases. Each donor's leukapheresis produced roughly between roughly 0.85 and 10 billion PBMCs. The paper's findings and limits, for the study overall: Higher generation probabilities were observed for clonotypes shared by all four sorted-subset donors than for non-shared clonotypes. Based on pairwise subsampling, the degree of clonotype sharing among donors was expected to be affected by sequencing depth. When a handful of donors were compared, the shared fraction of clonotypes was 5% to 6.5% for naive CD4, 3% to 4% for naive CD8, 2.3% for memory CD4, and 0.35% to 0.4% for memory CD8. Naive subsets generally had larger estimated clonotype richness than memory subsets did. Sampling was restricted to blood, and TCR repertoires in tissue are likely to differ from TCR repertoires in blood. Incomplete sequencing was indicated by rarefaction of sorted-subset datasets, despite the large sequencing depth. The genetic and exposure-history diversity represented was limited by the small number of donors.

TCR CDR3 regions were amplified from genomic DNA by multiplex PCR using the deep immunoSEQ assay. Extracted genomic DNA from each cell subset was distributed evenly across all wells of several immunoSEQ 96-well plates, and each plate was treated as a replicate. For sorted subsets, each replicate PCR was loaded with approximately 190 ng genomic DNA, equivalent to 30,000 or so T cell genomes. Purified libraries were measured with a Qubit 3.0 fluorometer, size-checked on a Bioanalyzer 2100, and measured again with the KAPA Library Quantification kit. A separate single-read 150-cycle Illumina NextSeq 550 flow cell was used to sequence each immunoSEQ 96-well plate. The published analysis was carried out like this. Because the immunoSEQ output included only junctional sequences and no quality scores, the filtering could not be the same as the filtering used for full-length reads. Sequences were annotated with PyIR, a Python wrapper for IgBLAST v1.9, and V/J genes and CDR3 were assigned using IMGT germline references. Any read was removed if the V/J assignment was weak (E-value above 1e-6), the CDR3 was missing, or the read contained stop codons, out-of-frame junctions, or ambiguous translated residues. V3J clonotypes were defined by identical inferred V gene, J gene, and CDR3 amino acid sequence. Percentage overlap between repertoires was calculated by dividing the number of shared unique clonotypes by the size of the smaller repertoire. Repertoire richness was assessed with RTK rarefaction, the Chao1 estimator, and Recon v2.1 estimates of unobserved clonotypes. Generation probabilities were computed with OLGA for all TCRbeta clonotypes obtained by the gDNA method from several donors. TCRdb provides this immuneACCESS table in a form limited to in-frame rearrangements. Some clones are lacking; in checked studies, under half of them reflect an unresolved V gene, and why the rest are absent is not known. The D gene and trimming were derived from the DNA, and the V and J assignments and clone size from that table. This sample has 1.5 million to 2.5 million clones in its table, and 85% to 95% of those were observed once. The ten most abundant clones make up roughly 1.2% of the sample.

For this clone: Its antigen specificity is not known. No base-level quality is on record; no much larger clone is a single base apart.

CD8 naive samples were obtained by positive selection for CCR7 among CD45RO-negative cells, yielding a CD45RA+CCR7+ population from which TemRA cells were excluded. Donors were healthy HIV-negative adults with no recently reported acute infections or vaccinations. Every donor was a Caucasian adult living in Nashville, Tennessee, USA. Blood was obtained by leukapheresis, after which PBMCs were separated by Ficoll-Histopaque density gradient centrifugation and cryopreserved in liquid nitrogen vapor phase. Analytical flow cytometry was used to check the purity and quantity of each magnetically sorted T cell population. Genomic DNA was isolated from every sorted fraction and measured by UV absorbance on a Nanodrop 2000c. This TCR came from a man aged 18 to 30 in good health. The material sequenced was naive CD8+ T cells sorted from blood. The cell subset or site label, as the study defines it: CD45RA+CCR7+.

CDR3 protein: CASREGTGVEHEQYF. The DNA sequence is given as TGTGCCAGCAGGGAGGGGACAGGGGTAGAGCACGAGCAGTACTTC. The chain uses TRBV5-6 and TRBJ2-7; 10 junctional bases match TRBD1. CDR1 and CDR2 are read off the germline V gene as SGHDT and YYEEEE. The CDR3 goes from the cysteine to the phenylalanine over 15 residues. Of all the DNA, just the CDR3 is kept, 45 bases in frame from base 1. Here V drops 5 bases and J drops 5 bases, and the junction holds 10 bases not matched to any gene.